These 21 T cell receptor beta chains came from one sample sequenced in a study of T cell responses to AZD1222 COVID-19 vaccine. Clones were sequenced by immunoSEQ multiplex PCR, and TCRdb holds only the in-frame ones, with some missing. Here the sample spans approximately 150,000 clones, roughly 90% being singletons. The specimen was peripheral blood, collected on day 0 of AZD1222 vaccination. The receptors come from an adult in good health.

The chain joins TRBV5-4 to TRBJ2-1, with 7 bases aligning to TRBD2. Germline loops: CDR1 SGHNT, CDR2 YYREEE (reference sequence). The CDR3 totals 12 residues. With V trimmed by 5 bases and J by 13 bases, 9 bases remained unmatched. CDR3 DNA: TGTGCCAGCAGAGGACCTAGCGGAAATCAGTTCTTC. This translates into CASRGPSGNQFF. Using reference TRBV5-4 and TRBJ2-1 for the parts outside the CDR3, the full variable domain is ETGVTQSPTHLIKTRGQQVTLRCSSQSGHNTVSWYQQALGQGPQFIFQYYREEENGRGNFPPRFSGLQFPNYSSELNVNALELDDSALYLCASRGPSGNQFFGPGTRLTVL.

This chain connects TRBV12-3 or TRBV12-4 to TRBJ1-2, with 8 bases that match TRBD1. The ends lost 7 bases at V and 8 bases at J; junction bases unmatched: 9. This CDR3 is built from 13 residues. CDR3: CASTIQGARGYTF. The CDR3 nucleotides are TGTGCCAGCACCATCCAGGGGGCGAGAGGCTACACCTTC.

The gene calls are TRBV9 and TRBJ1-2; no clear D. The CDR3 totals 11 residues. Trimming removed 4 bases from V and 6 bases from J, with 7 bases in between. Germline values: CDR1 SGDLS, CDR2 YYNGEE. The DNA of the CDR3 is TGTGCCAGCAGCTCGACGAATGGCTACACCTTC. Its translation: CASSSTNGYTF.

The V gene is TRBV13, the J gene TRBJ1-2; D is possibly TRBD1 (6 bases). Trimming shortened V by 4 bases and J by 6 bases, and 12 bases separated the two germline ends. This CDR3 region has 13 residues. The V gene's germline CDR1 is PRHDT and CDR2 FYEKMQ (reference sequence). The CDR3 region has the DNA TGTGCCAGCAGCTACGACAGGATCCATGGCTACACCTTC. Protein sequence: CASSYDRIHGYTF.

The chain links TRBV7-9 to TRBJ1-1, with D unresolved. Germline CDR1 SEHNR, CDR2 FQNEAQ (reference sequence). V dropped 4 bases and J dropped 8 bases, with 14 bases sitting between them. This CDR3 has 13 amino acids. DNA for the CDR3: TGTGCCAGCAGCTATAGTGTGGCAGCCGAAGCTTTCTTT. Its protein product is CASSYSVAAEAFF.

J is TRBJ2-1 and V is TRBV6-5, with 9 positions matching TRBD1. Trimming cost V 4 bases and J 7 bases; bases outside gene matches: 8. This CDR3 is built from 15 residues. CDR1 is MNHEY, CDR2 SVGAGI, per germline. DNA for the CDR3: TGTGCCAGCAGTTTCGCCGGGACAGGGCGAAATGAGCAGTTCTTC. Amino acids: CASSFAGTGRNEQFF.

The chain recombines TRBV11-3 with TRBJ2-3; D is perhaps TRBD1 or TRBD2 (6 bases each). The CDR3 contains 15 residues. Trimming removed 2 bases from V and 3 bases from J, with 12 bases in between. Germline V gene data show CDR1 as SGHNT and CDR2 as YENEEA. The CDR3 DNA is TGTGCCAGCAGCTTACTAGGGGGGAGGACAGATACGCAGTATTTT. Translating it yields CASSLLGGRTDTQYF.

The chain couples TRBV6-5 to TRBJ1-2; the D gene is possibly TRBD1 (5 bases). Germline lookup yields CDR1 MNHEY and CDR2 SVGAGI. Trimming took off 8 bases at V and 2 bases at J, with 12 bases between the two ends. The CDR3 is 13 amino acids. The CDR3: CASFTGENYGYTF. The CDR3 DNA follows: TGTGCCAGCTTCACGGGGGAGAACTATGGCTACACCTTC.

The chain links TRBV5-1 to TRBJ1-2; no firm D call. Per germline, CDR1 SGHRS and CDR2 YFSETQ. The ends were cut back, 0 bases at V and 2 bases at J, with 11 bases in the middle. This CDR3 has 15 residues. Here the CDR3 reads CASSLDGASNYGYTF. In DNA, the CDR3 is TGCGCCAGCAGCTTGGACGGAGCTTCGAACTATGGCTACACCTTC.

The CDR3 coding sequence is TGTGCCAGCAGCTTAGGGGGGGACCTCAATGAAAAACTGTTTTTT. This codes for CASSLGGDLNEKLFF. The gene calls are TRBV7-9 and TRBJ1-4; maybe TRBD1 (5 bases). The CDR3 totals 15 residues. V shed 1 base and J shed 5 bases, with 11 bases lying between them. Per the germline V gene, CDR1 is SEHNR and CDR2 is FQNEAQ (reference sequence).

V is TRBV7-2 and J is TRBJ1-5; the D is unclear. The germline V gene has CDR1 SGHTA and CDR2 FQGNSA. The CDR3 is 13 residues long. V lost 5 bases, J lost 0 bases, and 5 bases lay in between. CDR3 region: CASSAYSNQPQHF. CDR3 sequence (DNA): TGTGCCAGCAGCGCCTATAGCAATCAGCCCCAGCATTTT.

The rearrangement links TRBV2 to TRBJ2-2; 14 nucleotides align to TRBD2. CDR3 length: 20 amino acids. The germline CDR1 and CDR2 sequences are SNHLY and FYNNEI. The V gene end was trimmed by 0 bases and the J gene end by 2 bases; junction bases not matched to a gene: 8. This chain's CDR3 is CASSEALIGLAGGNTGELFF. CDR3 nucleotide sequence: TGTGCCAGCAGTGAAGCGCTCATCGGACTAGCGGGGGGTAACACCGGGGAGCTGTTTTTT.

V usage is TRBV3-1 (or the pseudogene TRBV3-2) and J usage is TRBJ1-6; TRBD1 matches at 8 bases. This CDR3 region has 15 residues. V shed 6 bases and J 8 bases; nucleotides not matched to a gene: 9. The germline V gene encodes CDR1 LGHDT and CDR2 YNNKEL (reference sequence). CDR3 sequence reads: CASRPPTGEDSPLHF. The DNA of the CDR3 is TGTGCCAGCAGACCGCCGACAGGGGAAGATTCACCCCTCCACTTT.

The chain joins TRBV7-9 to TRBJ1-2; a weak D match, TRBD1 (5 bases). The germline V gene has CDR1 SEHNR and CDR2 FQNEAQ (reference sequence). The CDR3 length is 13 residues. With 5 bases removed from V and 2 bases from J, the gap between germline ends came to 9 bases. The CDR3 loop is CASSPQGNYGYTF. CDR3 in DNA: TGTGCCAGCAGCCCGCAGGGAAACTATGGCTACACCTTC.

This chain connects TRBV15 to TRBJ1-1; 9 bases are a match to TRBD1. V was clipped by 2 bases and J by 5 bases; unmatched bases: 18. The CDR3 totals 19 residues. CDR1 and CDR2 (germline): LNHNV, YYDKDF (reference sequence). The CDR3 DNA reads as TGTGCCACCAGCAGACCCCAGGAGGGACAGGGAGTCCGGCGGACTGAAGCTTTCTTT. This codes for CATSRPQEGQGVRRTEAFF.

V usage is TRBV29-1 and J usage is TRBJ2-2; TRBD1 might be the D (5 bases). From germline, CDR1 is SQVTM and CDR2 ANQGSEA. The V and J ends lost 6 bases and 7 bases respectively, with 15 bases between them. The CDR3 runs 13 residues. The CDR3 sequence: CSVGGAQGGELFF. The CDR3 DNA follows: TGCAGCGTAGGTGGGGCTCAGGGCGGGGAGCTGTTTTTT.

The chain has TRBV7-9 and TRBJ2-4, with 9 bases that match TRBD1. The V gene end was trimmed by 6 bases and the J gene end by 10 bases; junction bases not matched to a gene: 10. CDR1 is SEHNR and CDR2 is FQNEAQ in the germline V gene (reference sequence). This CDR3 has 14 amino acids. This chain's CDR3 is CASRRGDREYIQYF. CDR3 nucleotides: TGTGCCAGCAGACGTGGGGACAGGGAGTATATTCAGTACTTC.

The chain combines TRBV5-6 with TRBJ1-2; a possible D gene is TRBD1 (6 bases). The V and J ends lost 4 bases and 4 bases respectively, with 20 bases between them. CDR3 length equals 16 residues. Germline V CDR1 and CDR2: SGHDT, YYEEEE. CDR3 sequence reads: CASSHSSGAPVYGYTF. CDR3 sequence (DNA): TGTGCCAGCAGCCACTCTTCAGGGGCCCCCGTCTATGGCTACACCTTC.

The V gene is TRBV24-1, the J gene TRBJ2-2, with D tentatively TRBD1 (6 bases). Germline CDR1 reads KGHDR; CDR2 reads SFDVKD. Trimming shortened V by 3 bases and J by 0 bases, and 10 bases separated the two germline ends. The CDR3 consists of 16 residues. The CDR3 region is CATSDRTASNTGELFF. The CDR3 DNA sequence: TGTGCCACCAGTGATCGGACAGCCTCGAACACCGGGGAGCTGTTTTTT.

The V and J genes are TRBV15 and TRBJ1-4; D gene unclear. Germline V gene sequence: CDR1 LNHNV, CDR2 YYDKDF (reference sequence). Trimming cost V 5 bases and J 8 bases, with 21 bases left between them. The CDR3 is 16 residues long. DNA for the CDR3: TGTGCCACCAGCCCATCCCCGGACGGCCGCCTGGAAAAACTGTTTTTT. Protein product: CATSPSPDGRLEKLFF. The entire variable domain, with the rest obtained from reference TRBV15 and TRBJ1-4, is as follows: DAMVIQNPRYQVTQFGKPVTLSCSQTLNHNVMYWYQQKSSQAPKLLFHYYDKDFNNEADTPDNFQSRRPNTSFCFLDIRSPGLGDTAMYLCATSPSPDGRLEKLFFGSGTQLSVL.

This chain links TRBV5-4 with TRBJ1-4; a weak D match, TRBD1 (5 bases). From germline, CDR1 is SGHNT and CDR2 YYREEE (reference sequence). The ends were cut back, 0 bases at V and 1 base at J, with 7 bases in the middle. This CDR3 has 15 amino acids. CDR3 DNA: TGTGCCAGCAGCTTGGGGCAGGGAACTAATGAAAAACTGTTTTTT. Translating it yields CASSLGQGTNEKLFF.